The rows below give T cell receptor beta chains drawn from one sample of a study of blood T cell repertoires in COVID-19. TCRdb keeps only in-frame clones here, not all; method: immunoSEQ multiplex PCR. This table has around 230,000 clones, approximately 80% appearing once. What was sequenced was PBMCs or T cells enriched from blood (not recorded which). Every receptor here comes from a man aged 40-49 years who had recovered from COVID-19. CDR3s include the opening cysteine and the closing phenylalanine or tryptophan. The order of the fields is clone size, V gene, D gene, J gene, CDR3 protein, CDR3 DNA. The D gene is left open where the match is weak. Clone sizes are given selectively: once, few, many, or a class where the clone is expanded.

clone_size: once; v_call: TRBV28; d_call: TRBD1; j_call: TRBJ1-2; cdr3_aa: CASSRGTARANYGYTF; cdr3_nt: TGTGCCAGCAGTCGTGGGACAGCAAGAGCTAACTATGGCTACACCTTC
clone_size: -; v_call: TRBV30; d_call: -; j_call: TRBJ1-5; cdr3_aa: CAWSSPYSNQPQHF; cdr3_nt: TGTGCCTGGAGTTCCCCGTATAGCAATCAGCCCCAGCATTTT
clone_size: once; v_call: TRBV28; d_call: -; j_call: TRBJ1-2; cdr3_aa: CASSSRFYLNYGYTF; cdr3_nt: TGTGCCAGCAGCTCGAGGTTTTACCTTAACTATGGCTACACCTTC
clone_size: -; v_call: TRBV5-1; d_call: -; j_call: TRBJ2-3; cdr3_aa: CASSHTTDTQYF; cdr3_nt: TGCGCCAGCAGCCACACCACAGATACGCAGTATTTT
clone_size: -; v_call: TRBV18; d_call: -; j_call: TRBJ2-7; cdr3_aa: CASSPAQVSYEQYF; cdr3_nt: TGTGCCAGCTCACCCGCACAGGTGAGCTACGAGCAGTACTTC
clone_size: -; v_call: TRBV7-2; d_call: TRBD2; j_call: TRBJ2-1; cdr3_aa: CASSGRGGRIDEQFF; cdr3_nt: TGTGCCAGCAGCGGGCGGGGGGGCCGGATTGATGAGCAGTTCTTC
clone_size: -; v_call: TRBV28; d_call: -; j_call: TRBJ1-2; cdr3_aa: CASSFQKNYGYTF; cdr3_nt: TGTGCCAGCAGTTTTCAGAAAAACTATGGCTACACCTTC
clone_size: -; v_call: TRBV30; d_call: TRBD1; j_call: TRBJ2-7; cdr3_aa: CAWNPEWGQDGDEQYF; cdr3_nt: TGTGCCTGGAACCCAGAGTGGGGACAGGATGGGGACGAGCAGTACTTC
clone_size: -; v_call: TRBV15; d_call: TRBD1; j_call: TRBJ1-1; cdr3_aa: CATSRDWGQYTEAFF; cdr3_nt: TGTGCCACCAGCAGAGATTGGGGACAGTACACTGAAGCTTTCTTT
clone_size: -; v_call: TRBV7-2; d_call: TRBD1; j_call: TRBJ1-2; cdr3_aa: CASSSGGSNYGYTF; cdr3_nt: TGTGCCAGCAGCTCAGGGGGATCTAACTATGGCTACACCTTC
clone_size: once; v_call: TRBV6-5; d_call: TRBD1; j_call: TRBJ2-4; cdr3_aa: CASSYDRGAKNIQYF; cdr3_nt: TGTGCCAGCAGTTACGACAGGGGGGCCAAAAACATTCAGTACTTC
clone_size: few; v_call: TRBV5-1; d_call: -; j_call: TRBJ1-5; cdr3_aa: CASSPYSNQPQHF; cdr3_nt: TGCGCCAGCAGCCCTTATAGCAATCAGCCCCAGCATTTT
clone_size: once; v_call: TRBV7-3; d_call: -; j_call: TRBJ2-3; cdr3_aa: CASSSKRDTQYF; cdr3_nt: TGTGCCAGCAGCTCTAAGAGAGATACGCAGTATTTT
clone_size: -; v_call: TRBV4-2; d_call: -; j_call: TRBJ2-5; cdr3_aa: CASSRPGQVVETQYF; cdr3_nt: TGTGCCAGCAGCCGACCGGGACAAGTCGTGGAGACCCAGTACTTC
clone_size: once; v_call: TRBV27; d_call: -; j_call: TRBJ1-5; cdr3_aa: CASSLGGIQPQHF; cdr3_nt: TGTGCCAGCAGTTTAGGGGGGATTCAGCCCCAGCATTTT
clone_size: -; v_call: TRBV7-3; d_call: TRBD2; j_call: TRBJ2-3; cdr3_aa: CASSLTVAGSVDTQYF; cdr3_nt: TGTGCCAGCAGCTTAACGGTAGCGGGGTCTGTAGATACGCAGTATTTT
clone_size: few; v_call: TRBV9; d_call: TRBD2; j_call: TRBJ2-1; cdr3_aa: CASSANIGTTEQFF; cdr3_nt: TGTGCCAGCAGCGCCAATATAGGGACTACTGAGCAGTTCTTC
clone_size: -; v_call: TRBV5-4; d_call: -; j_call: TRBJ2-4; cdr3_aa: CASSLDLGAKNIQYF; cdr3_nt: TGTGCCAGCAGCTTGGATCTAGGAGCCAAAAACATTCAGTACTTC
clone_size: -; v_call: TRBV5-4; d_call: -; j_call: TRBJ1-5; cdr3_aa: CASSLDGFGNQPQHF; cdr3_nt: TGTGCCAGCAGCTTGGACGGGTTTGGCAATCAGCCCCAGCATTTT
clone_size: few; v_call: TRBV29-1; d_call: TRBD2; j_call: TRBJ2-5; cdr3_aa: CSVGEGTETQYF; cdr3_nt: TGCAGCGTTGGGGAGGGGACGGAGACCCAGTACTTC
clone_size: -; v_call: TRBV18; d_call: -; j_call: TRBJ2-2; cdr3_aa: CASSLHRETGELFF; cdr3_nt: TGTGCCAGCTCCCTCCACAGGGAAACCGGGGAGCTGTTTTTT
clone_size: -; v_call: TRBV6-7; d_call: -; j_call: TRBJ2-1; cdr3_aa: CASNRQFSYNEQFF; cdr3_nt: TGTGCCAGCAACCGACAGTTCTCCTACAATGAGCAGTTCTTC
clone_size: few; v_call: TRBV30; d_call: TRBD2; j_call: TRBJ2-7; cdr3_aa: CAWSGHESGTLYEQYF; cdr3_nt: TGTGCCTGGAGTGGCCATGAGAGCGGGACGCTCTACGAGCAGTACTTC
clone_size: few; v_call: TRBV10-3; d_call: -; j_call: TRBJ2-5; cdr3_aa: CAIRAGLSRETQYF; cdr3_nt: TGTGCCATCAGGGCGGGACTCTCGAGGGAGACCCAGTACTTC
clone_size: -; v_call: TRBV5-5; d_call: -; j_call: TRBJ1-1; cdr3_aa: CASSLARVWNTEAFF; cdr3_nt: TGTGCCAGCAGCTTGGCCCGGGTGTGGAACACTGAAGCTTTCTTT
clone_size: once; v_call: TRBV6-5; d_call: TRBD1; j_call: TRBJ2-1; cdr3_aa: CASSTDRGYNEQFF; cdr3_nt: TGTGCCAGCAGTACTGACAGGGGGTACAATGAGCAGTTCTTC
clone_size: -; v_call: TRBV7-6; d_call: TRBD1; j_call: TRBJ1-1; cdr3_aa: CASSPDDRGREAFF; cdr3_nt: TGTGCCAGCAGCCCCGACGACAGGGGGCGGGAAGCTTTCTTT
clone_size: -; v_call: TRBV7-2; d_call: TRBD1; j_call: TRBJ1-1; cdr3_aa: CASSLAAIGGTLDTEAFF; cdr3_nt: TGTGCCAGCAGCTTAGCCGCAATAGGGGGCACATTAGACACTGAAGCTTTCTTT
clone_size: -; v_call: TRBV27; d_call: -; j_call: TRBJ2-2; cdr3_aa: CASMGGRGVAGELFF; cdr3_nt: TGTGCCTCGATGGGTGGCAGGGGAGTGGCCGGGGAGCTGTTTTTT
clone_size: -; v_call: TRBV30; d_call: -; j_call: TRBJ2-1; cdr3_aa: CAWSLGGGRYEQFF; cdr3_nt: TGTGCCTGGAGTTTGGGGGGGGGCCGGTATGAGCAGTTCTTC
clone_size: -; v_call: TRBV7-3; d_call: -; j_call: TRBJ2-7; cdr3_aa: CASSDAAVIAGEQYF; cdr3_nt: TGTGCCAGCAGCGACGCTGCGGTAATTGCGGGCGAGCAGTACTTC
clone_size: -; v_call: TRBV27; d_call: TRBD1; j_call: TRBJ2-3; cdr3_aa: CASSLGTGLRTDTQYF; cdr3_nt: TGTGCCAGCAGTCTCGGGACAGGACTCCGCACAGATACGCAGTATTTT
clone_size: -; v_call: TRBV14; d_call: -; j_call: TRBJ1-1; cdr3_aa: CASSATGQANTEAFF; cdr3_nt: TGTGCCAGCAGCGCAACAGGGCAGGCGAACACTGAAGCTTTCTTT
clone_size: -; v_call: TRBV5-1; d_call: TRBD2; j_call: TRBJ2-1; cdr3_aa: CASSLAAGGEGIEQFF; cdr3_nt: TGCGCCAGCAGCTTGGCGGCGGGAGGGGAAGGAATTGAGCAGTTCTTC
clone_size: -; v_call: TRBV12-3/TRBV12-4; d_call: TRBD1; j_call: TRBJ1-4; cdr3_aa: CASQKGAGEKLFF; cdr3_nt: TGTGCCAGTCAAAAGGGGGCGGGAGAAAAACTGTTTTTT
clone_size: -; v_call: TRBV12-2; d_call: -; j_call: TRBJ2-7; cdr3_aa: CASRLVSGTGVEQYF; cdr3_nt: TGTGCAAGTCGCTTAGTGTCAGGGACAGGGGTCGAGCAGTACTTC
clone_size: -; v_call: TRBV25-1; d_call: -; j_call: TRBJ2-1; cdr3_aa: CASSRVLGDEQFF; cdr3_nt: TGTGCCAGCAGTAGAGTTCTGGGCGATGAGCAGTTCTTC
clone_size: -; v_call: TRBV28; d_call: -; j_call: TRBJ2-5; cdr3_aa: CASSPHQTTQETQYF; cdr3_nt: TGTGCCAGCAGTCCCCATCAGACGACACAAGAGACCCAGTACTTC
clone_size: -; v_call: TRBV3-1/TRBV3-2; d_call: TRBD2; j_call: TRBJ2-1; cdr3_aa: CAAGGGPSEQFF; cdr3_nt: TGTGCCGCGGGGGGAGGGCCTAGTGAGCAGTTCTTC
clone_size: -; v_call: TRBV10-3; d_call: -; j_call: TRBJ2-3; cdr3_aa: CATNKGPGGTDTQYF; cdr3_nt: TGTGCCACCAACAAAGGTCCAGGCGGGACAGATACGCAGTATTTT
clone_size: -; v_call: TRBV7-2; d_call: -; j_call: TRBJ1-2; cdr3_aa: CASSEDSSYGYTF; cdr3_nt: TGTGCCAGCAGCGAGGACAGCTCCTATGGCTACACCTTC
clone_size: -; v_call: TRBV12-3/TRBV12-4; d_call: -; j_call: TRBJ1-1; cdr3_aa: CASRKGGSTEAFF; cdr3_nt: TGTGCCAGCAGGAAGGGGGGGTCAACTGAAGCTTTCTTT